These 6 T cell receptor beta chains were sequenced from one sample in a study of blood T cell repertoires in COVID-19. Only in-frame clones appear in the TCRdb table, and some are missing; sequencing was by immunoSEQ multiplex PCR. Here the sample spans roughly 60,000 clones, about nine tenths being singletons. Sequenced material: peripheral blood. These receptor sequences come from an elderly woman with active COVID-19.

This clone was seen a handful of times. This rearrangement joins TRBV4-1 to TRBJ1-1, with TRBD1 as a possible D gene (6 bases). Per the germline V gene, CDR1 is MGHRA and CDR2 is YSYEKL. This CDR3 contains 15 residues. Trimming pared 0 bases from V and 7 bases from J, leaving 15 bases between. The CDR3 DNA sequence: TGCGCCAGCAGCCAAGACCAGGGGCGCCGGAATGAAGCTTTCTTT. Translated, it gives CASSQDQGRRNEAFF.

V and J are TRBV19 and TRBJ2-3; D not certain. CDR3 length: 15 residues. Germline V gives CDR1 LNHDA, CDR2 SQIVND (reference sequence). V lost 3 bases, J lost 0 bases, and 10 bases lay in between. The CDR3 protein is CASSMTFPSTDTQYF. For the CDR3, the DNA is TGTGCCAGTAGTATGACATTTCCTAGCACAGATACGCAGTATTTT. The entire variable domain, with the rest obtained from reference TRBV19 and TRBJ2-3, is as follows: DGGITQSPKYLFRKEGQNVTLSCEQNLNHDAMYWYRQDPGQGLRLIYYSQIVNDFQKGDIAEGYSVSREKKESFPLTVTSAQKNPTAFYLCASSMTFPSTDTQYFGPGTRLTVL.

DNA of the CDR3: TGTGCCAGCTCACCTAGGACATCTAATGAAAAACTGTTTTTT. It is translated as CASSPRTSNEKLFF. The V call is TRBV18, the J call TRBJ1-4, with D possibly matching TRBD1 (5 bases). CDR1 is KGHSH and CDR2 is LQKENI in the germline V gene. The germline V and J ends were trimmed by 3 bases and 3 bases, with 8 bases remaining between them. This CDR3 spans 14 amino acids.

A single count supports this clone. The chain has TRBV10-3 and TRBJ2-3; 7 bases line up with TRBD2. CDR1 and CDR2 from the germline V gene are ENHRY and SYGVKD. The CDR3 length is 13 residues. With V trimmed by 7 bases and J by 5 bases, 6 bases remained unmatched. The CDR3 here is CAINVGGRDTQYF. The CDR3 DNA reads TGTGCCATCAATGTGGGAGGGCGAGATACGCAGTATTTT.

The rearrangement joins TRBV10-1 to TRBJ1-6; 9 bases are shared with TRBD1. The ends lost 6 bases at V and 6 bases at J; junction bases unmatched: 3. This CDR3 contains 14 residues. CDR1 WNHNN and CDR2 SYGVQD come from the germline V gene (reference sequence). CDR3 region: CASRDRGSNSPLHF. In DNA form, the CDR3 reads TGCGCCAGCAGGGACAGGGGATCTAATTCACCCCTCCACTTT.

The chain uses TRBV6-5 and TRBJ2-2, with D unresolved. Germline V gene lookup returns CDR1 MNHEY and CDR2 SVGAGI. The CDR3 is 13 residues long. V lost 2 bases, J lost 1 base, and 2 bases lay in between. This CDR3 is CASSYQNTGELFF. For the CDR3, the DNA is TGTGCCAGCAGTTACCAGAACACCGGGGAGCTGTTTTTT.